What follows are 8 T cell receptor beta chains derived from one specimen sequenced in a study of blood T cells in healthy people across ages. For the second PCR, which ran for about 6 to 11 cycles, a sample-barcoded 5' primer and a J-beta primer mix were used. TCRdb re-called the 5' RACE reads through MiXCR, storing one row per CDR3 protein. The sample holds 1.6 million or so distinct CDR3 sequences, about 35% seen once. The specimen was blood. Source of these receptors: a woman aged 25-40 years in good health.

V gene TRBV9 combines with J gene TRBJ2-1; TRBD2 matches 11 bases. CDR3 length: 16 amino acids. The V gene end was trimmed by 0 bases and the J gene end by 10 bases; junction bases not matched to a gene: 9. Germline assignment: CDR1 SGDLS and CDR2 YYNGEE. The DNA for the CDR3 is TGTGCCAGCAGCGTAGGGCTAGCGGGAGGACGAGTAGAGCAGTTCTTC. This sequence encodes CASSVGLAGGRVEQFF.

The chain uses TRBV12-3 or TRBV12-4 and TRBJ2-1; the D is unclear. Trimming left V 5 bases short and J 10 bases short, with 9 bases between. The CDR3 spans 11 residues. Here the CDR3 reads CASSDPREQFF. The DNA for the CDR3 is TGTGCCAGCAGTGACCCACGGGAGCAGTTCTTC.

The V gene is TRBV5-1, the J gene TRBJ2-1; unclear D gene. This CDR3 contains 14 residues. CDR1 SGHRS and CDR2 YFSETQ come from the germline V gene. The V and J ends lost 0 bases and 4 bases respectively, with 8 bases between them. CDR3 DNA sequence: TGCGCCAGCAGCTTGGCCAACACTTACAATGAGCAGTTCTTC. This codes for CASSLANTYNEQFF.

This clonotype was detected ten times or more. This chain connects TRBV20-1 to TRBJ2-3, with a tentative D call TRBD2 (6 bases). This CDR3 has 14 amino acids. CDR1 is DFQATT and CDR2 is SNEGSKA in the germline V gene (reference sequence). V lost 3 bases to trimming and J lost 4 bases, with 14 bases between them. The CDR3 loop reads CSARPTSYADTQYF. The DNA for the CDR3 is TGCAGTGCTAGGCCTACTAGCTATGCAGATACGCAGTATTTT.

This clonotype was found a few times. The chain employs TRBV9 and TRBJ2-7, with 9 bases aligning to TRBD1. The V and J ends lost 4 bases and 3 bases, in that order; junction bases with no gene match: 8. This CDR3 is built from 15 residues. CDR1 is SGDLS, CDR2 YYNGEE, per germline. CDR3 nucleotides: TGTGCCAGCAGCCGACAAGGGACAGGGTTCTACGAGCAGTACTTC. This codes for CASSRQGTGFYEQYF. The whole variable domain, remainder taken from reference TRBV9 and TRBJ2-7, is DSGVTQTPKHLITATGQRVTLRCSPRSGDLSVYWYQQSLDQGLQFLIQYYNGEERAKGNILERFSAQQFPDLHSELNLSSLELGDSALYFCASSRQGTGFYEQYFGPGTRLTVT.

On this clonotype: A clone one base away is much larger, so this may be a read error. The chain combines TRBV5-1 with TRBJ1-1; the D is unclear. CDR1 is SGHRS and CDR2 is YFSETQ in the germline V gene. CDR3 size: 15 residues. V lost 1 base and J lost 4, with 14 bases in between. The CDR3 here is CASSLYPRTGTEAFF. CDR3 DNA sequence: TGCGCCAGCAGCTTGTATCCCAGGACGGGCACTGAAGCTTTCTTT.

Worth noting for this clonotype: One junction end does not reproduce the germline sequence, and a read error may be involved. CDR3 residues: CAGSPGTDETQYF. The CDR3 DNA follows: TGTGCCGGCAGCCCCGGGACAGACGAGACCCAGTACTTC. This chain uses TRBV7-9 with TRBJ2-5; 7 nucleotides match TRBD1. Germline V gives CDR1 SEHNR, CDR2 FQNEAQ (reference sequence). The CDR3 spans 13 residues.

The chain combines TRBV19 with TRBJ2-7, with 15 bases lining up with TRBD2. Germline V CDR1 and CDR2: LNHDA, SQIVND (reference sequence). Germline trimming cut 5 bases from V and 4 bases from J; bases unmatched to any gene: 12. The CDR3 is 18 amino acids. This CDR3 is CASSPSGTSGGHPYEQYF. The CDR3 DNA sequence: TGTGCCAGTAGTCCCTCGGGGACTAGCGGGGGGCACCCTTACGAGCAGTACTTC. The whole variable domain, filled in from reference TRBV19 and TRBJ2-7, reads DGGITQSPKYLFRKEGQNVTLSCEQNLNHDAMYWYRQDPGQGLRLIYYSQIVNDFQKGDIAEGYSVSREKKESFPLTVTSAQKNPTAFYLCASSPSGTSGGHPYEQYFGPGTRLTVT.